Below are 27 T cell receptor beta chains sequenced from a single sample in a study of T-cell memory formation after mild COVID-19. TCRdb re-analysed the 5' RACE reads in MiXCR, keeping a single row per CDR3 protein. The data contain about 350,000 distinct CDR3 sequences, approximately 14% of them seen just once; the ten biggest clones take up about 20%. Sequenced: PBMCs or a T cell subset sorted from them (not recorded which). These receptors were collected from a young man who had mild COVID-19 (a few samples of this study predate the infection). Cell type and time point are not known.

The table lists this clonotype with a few counts. V is TRBV24-1 and J is TRBJ1-2; D is unclear. The ends were cut back, 1 base at V and 4 bases at J, with 9 bases in the middle. Germline CDR1 is KGHDR and CDR2 is SFDVKD. The CDR3 has 14 residues. Written as DNA, the CDR3 is TGTGCCACCAGTGATTTTGGCAGGAGCTATGGCTACACCTTC. Translating gives CATSDFGRSYGYTF.

The chain uses TRBV4-3 and TRBJ1-1; D gene uncertain. CDR1 LGHNA and CDR2 YSLEER come from the germline V gene. The CDR3 spans 13 residues. Trimming shortened V by 2 bases and J by 6 bases, and 10 bases separated the two germline ends. The CDR3 region has the DNA TGCGCCAGCAGCCAATTCAGTATGTCTGAAGCTTTCTTT. Translating gives CASSQFSMSEAFF.

The chain couples TRBV9 to TRBJ2-5; D is possibly TRBD2 (6 bases). Germline loops: CDR1 SGDLS, CDR2 YYNGEE. The CDR3 runs to 14 residues. Trimming took 0 bases from V and 5 from J, leaving 11 bases between them. This chain's CDR3 is CASSVGSAGETQYF. CDR3 DNA: TGTGCCAGCAGCGTAGGGTCTGCGGGGGAGACCCAGTACTTC.

This clonotype has only a few counts. The chain joins TRBV7-9 to TRBJ1-4; D is ambiguous. In germline, CDR1 is SEHNR, CDR2 FQNEAQ (reference sequence). This CDR3 spans 14 amino acids. Trimming took 1 base from V and 4 from J, leaving 7 bases between them. In DNA, the CDR3 is TGTGCCAGCAGCTTAGGGGGATTTAATGAAAAACTGTTTTTT. This sequence encodes CASSLGGFNEKLFF. Drawing the rest from reference TRBV7-9 and TRBJ1-4, the complete variable domain is DTGVSQNPRHKITKRGQNVTFRCDPISEHNRLYWYRQTLGQGPEFLTYFQNEAQLEKSRLLSDRFSAERPKGSFSTLEIQRTEQGDSAMYLCASSLGGFNEKLFFGSGTQLSVL.

This clonotype has more than one count but fewer than ten. The chain joins TRBV12-3 or TRBV12-4 to TRBJ1-1; the D gene is possibly TRBD1 (5 bases). There are 13 residues in the CDR3. Between the trimmed V and J ends, which lost 6 bases and 1 base, there was a span of 9 bases. CDR3 region: CASRAGGNTEAFF. In DNA, the CDR3 is TGTGCCAGCAGGGCGGGGGGGAACACTGAAGCTTTCTTT.

This clonotype was detected a few times. V and J are TRBV7-2 and TRBJ1-2; D may be TRBD1 (6 bases). CDR3 length equals 14 residues. Germline CDR1 reads SGHTA; CDR2 reads FQGNSA. The V end was cut by 1 base, the J end by 4 bases, with 10 bases between. CDR3 in DNA: TGTGCCAGCAGCTTAGGAAGGGGGGGCTATGGCTACACCTTC. Translation: CASSLGRGGYGYTF.

The rearrangement links TRBV6-6 to TRBJ2-3; 7 bases are shared with TRBD1. This CDR3 has 12 amino acids. Germline V gene data show CDR1 as MNHNY and CDR2 as SVGAGI (reference sequence). The V and J ends lost 9 bases and 10 bases, in that order; junction bases with no gene match: 10. The DNA for the CDR3 is TGTGCCAGTAGCCGAGACAGGGCGGCGCAGTATTTT. Translation gives CASSRDRAAQYF.

There are a few counts of this clonotype. This chain links TRBV5-1 with TRBJ1-6; D not certain. V gave up 4 bases and J gave up 5 bases, with 7 bases separating them. CDR1 is SGHRS and CDR2 is YFSETQ in the germline V gene. The CDR3 contains 13 residues. The DNA for the CDR3 is TGCGCCAGCAGCATAAGGGATAATTCACCCCTCCACTTT. It encodes CASSIRDNSPLHF.

This clonotype appeared a few times. CDR3 in amino acids: CASRAGTLTGELFF. The CDR3 DNA sequence: TGTGCCAGCAGGGCCGGGACCCTCACCGGGGAGCTGTTTTTT. The chain has TRBV9 and TRBJ2-2, with D perhaps given as TRBD1 or TRBD2 (5 bases each). The CDR3 length is 14 residues. V was clipped by 5 bases and J by 4 bases, with 12 bases between them. Germline V gene lookup returns CDR1 SGDLS and CDR2 YYNGEE.

This clonotype came up a few times. The chain carries TRBV11-2 and TRBJ2-2; 7 bases map to TRBD2. V gave up 1 base and J gave up 0 bases; unmatched junction bases: 5. Per the germline V gene, CDR1 is SGHAT and CDR2 is FQNNGV. The CDR3 is made up of 17 amino acids. The CDR3 here is CASSLVGAGANTGELFF. CDR3 coding DNA: TGTGCCAGCAGCTTAGTGGGCGCGGGGGCGAACACCGGGGAGCTGTTTTTT.

The sample holds many counts of this clonotype. V gene TRBV7-2 combines with J gene TRBJ2-3, with 9 bases aligning to TRBD1. The ends lost 6 bases at V and 6 bases at J; junction bases unmatched: 7. This CDR3 comprises 14 residues. Germline lookup yields CDR1 SGHTA and CDR2 FQGNSA. CDR3 loop: CASRGQGGGDTQYF. CDR3 bases: TGTGCCAGCAGGGGACAGGGAGGCGGGGATACGCAGTATTTT.

The rearrangement joins TRBV4-1 to TRBJ1-4; TRBD1 matches 7 bases. V shed 3 bases and J 4 bases; nucleotides not matched to a gene: 2. Per germline, CDR1 MGHRA and CDR2 YSYEKL. This CDR3 has 14 residues. CDR3 coding DNA: TGCGCCAGCAGCCAGACAGGGATTAATGAAAAACTGTTTTTT. It is translated as CASSQTGINEKLFF.

This clonotype was counted many times. The chain has TRBV6-1 and TRBJ2-7; D is perhaps TRBD1 (5 bases). V lost 1 base and J 2 bases, leaving 9 bases between the germline ends. The V gene's germline CDR1 is MNHNS and CDR2 SASEGT. The CDR3 is made up of 14 amino acids. CDR3 nucleotide sequence: TGTGCCAGCAGTGAAGAGGGGCCGACCTACGAGCAGTACTTC. This codes for CASSEEGPTYEQYF.

CDR3 sequence reads: CASSFTGHVEQYV. The DNA for the CDR3 is TGTGCCAGCAGTTTCACGGGCCACGTCGAGCAGTACGTC. The chain carries TRBV12-3 or TRBV12-4 and TRBJ2-7; D gene ambiguous. V was clipped by 3 bases and J by 6 bases, with 12 bases between them. The CDR3 extends over 13 amino acids.

There are many counts of this clonotype. This sequence joins TRBV5-1 and TRBJ2-4, with D unclear. Per germline, CDR1 SGHRS and CDR2 YFSETQ. The CDR3 is 14 amino acids. V lost 4 bases to trimming and J lost 8 bases, with 16 bases between them. CDR3 nucleotide sequence: TGCGCCAGCAGCGCCGACTCGTATGGGGACATTCAGTACTTC. Translated, it gives CASSADSYGDIQYF.

This clonotype was counted a few times. The J gene is TRBJ2-5, the V gene TRBV7-2; 13 bases agree with TRBD2. With 5 bases clipped from V and 1 base from J, the junction kept 7 bases outside the gene matches. The CDR3 loop spans 17 amino acids. The germline CDR1 and CDR2 sequences are SGHTA and FQGNSA. CDR3 sequence (DNA): TGTGCCAGCAGCCCACGGCGACTAGCGGGGGGCCAAGAGACCCAGTACTTC. Translation: CASSPRRLAGGQETQYF.

This sequence joins TRBV29-1 and TRBJ1-5; D not certain. With 3 bases removed from V and 15 bases from J, the gap between germline ends came to 12 bases. There are 10 residues in the CDR3. Germline CDR1 SQVTM, CDR2 ANQGSEA. The CDR3 here is CSVEGKERHF. The DNA of the CDR3 is TGCAGCGTTGAGGGCAAGGAAAGGCATTTT.

The chain has TRBV29-1 and TRBJ1-1, with TRBD1 as a possible D gene (5 bases). The CDR3 runs 15 residues. V lost 0 bases to trimming and J lost 5 bases, with 16 bases between them. The V gene's germline CDR1 is SQVTM and CDR2 ANQGSEA. Here the CDR3 reads CSVEDPGHSGTEAFF. In DNA form, the CDR3 reads TGCAGCGTTGAAGATCCCGGTCATTCAGGGACTGAAGCTTTCTTT.

This chain uses TRBV6-5 with TRBJ2-5, with D uncertain. CDR3 size: 13 residues. Germline V lookup: CDR1 MNHEY, CDR2 SVGAGI. V gave up 0 bases and J gave up 5 bases, with 7 bases separating them. Here the CDR3 reads CASSYSFGETQYF. CDR3 sequence (DNA): TGTGCCAGCAGTTACTCTTTTGGGGAGACCCAGTACTTC.

The V and J genes are TRBV7-3 and TRBJ2-6; no clear D gene. CDR1 is SGHTA, CDR2 FQGTGA, per germline. CDR3 size: 16 residues. V lost 5 bases and J lost 0, with 11 bases in between. CDR3: CASSPRRPSGANVLTF. CDR3 bases: TGTGCCAGCAGCCCGAGACGGCCCTCTGGGGCCAACGTCCTGACTTTC.

The sample holds many counts of this clonotype. The chain uses TRBV4-2 and TRBJ2-6; D remains ambiguous. Germline values: CDR1 LGHNA, CDR2 YNFKEQ. V was pared by 4 bases and J by 2 bases, with 3 bases between. The CDR3 covers 13 residues. The CDR3, as DNA: TGTGCCAGCAGCCCCCCTGGGGCCAACGTCCTGACTTTC. Its translation: CASSPPGANVLTF.

This clonotype has just a few counts. The chain links TRBV27 to TRBJ1-1; possible D gene TRBD1, 6 bases. Germline V gene data show CDR1 as MNHEY and CDR2 as SMNVEV (reference sequence). Trimming stripped 4 bases from V and 3 bases from J, with 12 bases between. The CDR3 covers 14 residues. CDR3: CASSSYQGHTEAFF. The DNA of the CDR3 is TGTGCCAGCAGTTCATACCAGGGGCACACTGAAGCTTTCTTT.

This clonotype was counted a few times. This chain connects TRBV27 to TRBJ2-3, with a possible D match to TRBD1 (5 bases). Germline assignment: CDR1 MNHEY and CDR2 SMNVEV (reference sequence). This CDR3 contains 16 residues. V was shortened by 1 base and J by 0 bases, with 11 bases between the two germline ends. CDR3 in amino acids: CASSLLGPISTDTQYF. The CDR3 DNA reads TGTGCCAGCAGTTTATTGGGGCCTATTAGCACAGATACGCAGTATTTT.

The chain joins TRBV28 to TRBJ2-7; no reliable D call. Germline V gene lookup returns CDR1 MDHEN and CDR2 SYDVKM. The V gene lost 6 bases and the J gene lost 0 bases, with 3 bases spanning the gap. The CDR3 runs to 11 residues. CDR3 coding DNA: TGTGCCAGCAGGATCTCCTACGAGCAGTACTTC. Its translation is CASRISYEQYF.

The V gene is TRBV4-3, the J gene TRBJ1-4; D is perhaps TRBD1 (5 bases). Germline assignment: CDR1 LGHNA and CDR2 YSLEER. Trimming removed 3 bases at V and 8 bases at J, with 16 bases between. The CDR3 consists of 15 residues. Written as DNA, the CDR3 is TGCGCCAGCAGCCAGGTTATGAGGGGCCAAGAAAAACTGTTTTTT. This codes for CASSQVMRGQEKLFF.

V usage is TRBV14 and J usage is TRBJ2-7; D may correspond to TRBD1 or TRBD2 (5 bases each). Germline loops: CDR1 SGHDN, CDR2 FVKESK. V was clipped by 3 bases and J by 6 bases, with 12 bases between them. The CDR3 is made up of 13 amino acids. The CDR3 loop reads CASSHWDDPEQYV. The CDR3 region has the DNA TGTGCCAGCAGCCACTGGGACGATCCCGAGCAGTACGTC.

The chain couples TRBV6-2 or TRBV6-3 to TRBJ1-5; perhaps TRBD1 as D (5 bases). V shed 10 bases and J shed 3 bases, with 13 bases lying between them. CDR3 size: 13 residues. From germline, CDR1 is MNHEY and CDR2 SVGEGT. The CDR3: CATQGWLNQPQHF. The CDR3 coding sequence is TGTGCCACCCAGGGATGGCTCAATCAGCCCCAGCATTTT.